This entry concerns a single TCR beta chain. The antigen this receptor binds is unknown. No much larger clone exists at a distance of one base, and base qualities are not known. These data come from a study of OX40 agonist ivuxolimab in advanced cancers. Notes on the research overall: Ivuxolimab was an agonistic, fully human IgG2 monoclonal antibody directed against OX40 (CD134), a costimulatory receptor. Intravenous ivuxolimab was administered to patients every 2 weeks at six dose levels: 0.01, 0.1, 0.3, 1.5, 3 and 10 mg/kg. Of the 52 patients in dose escalation, around 20 had hepatocellular carcinoma, approximately 15 had melanoma, 9 had renal cell carcinoma and 9 had head and neck cancer. In the dose-escalation cohort, 65% to 90% of patients were male, and the mean age was roughly 60 years, with a range of roughly 23 to 85. Prior anti-PD-1, anti-PD-L1 or anti-CTLA-4 therapy was permitted, and approximately 42% of dose-escalation patients had received checkpoint inhibitors. Partial responses were achieved by three dose-escalation patients, of whom one had hepatocellular carcinoma and two had cutaneous melanoma. Peripheral TCRbeta sequencing aimed to test whether ivuxolimab altered TCR sequence diversity and caused clonal T-cell expansion. The paper describes the monotherapy dose-escalation part (N = 52 patients) of the phase I trial of ivuxolimab.

For sequencing of the TCRbeta CDR3 region, genomic DNA was extracted from the sorted cells. The immunoSEQ Assay was used for sequencing of TCRbeta CDR3 regions. TCRdb's version of the immuneACCESS table is confined to in-frame rearrangements and falls short of the full clone set. An unresolved V gene accounts for under half of the shortfall where checked; the remainder is of unknown origin. The sample table records 8,500 to 10,000 clones; roughly 70% of these occur just once. Clones ranked in the top ten supply about 39% of the sample. Patients with a history of autoimmune disease or receiving systemic immunosuppression were excluded from the trial. Peripheral blood for TCR sequencing was drawn from every dose cohort at baseline, at cycle 4 day 1 and at cycle 7 day 1. The samples were taken from a phase I, first-in-human, multicenter, open-label dose-escalation trial of ivuxolimab. Adults with locally advanced or metastatic melanoma, renal cell, hepatocellular, or head and neck squamous cell carcinoma were enrolled in the trial. Before TCR sequencing, CD4+ T cells and CD8+ T cells from peripheral blood were sorted into separate populations.

V was cut back by 2 bases and J by 0 bases, leaving a gap of 15 bases between them. According to the germline V gene (reference sequence), CDR1 reads SEHNR and CDR2 reads FQNEAQ. The CDR3 sequence holds 17 residues, the cysteine and phenylalanine included. Only the CDR3 region is kept as DNA, spanning 51 bases read in frame from base 1. Overall study outcomes, separate from this receptor: At doses from 0.1 to 3.0 mg/kg, clonal expansion was seen in both CD4+ and CD8+ blood T cells between baseline and week 6. Low levels of normalized T-cell clonal expansion were also seen in some nonresponding patients. The antigen specificity of the clonally expanded peripheral T cells was not determined. Partial responders in the 0.1-3.0 mg/kg groups had among the lowest normalized peripheral clonal expansion, especially among CD8+ T cells. On average, CD8+ T cells showed more expanded clones than CD4+ T cells after ivuxolimab.

Material: CD4+ or CD8+ T cells sorted from blood, obtained in a trial of the OX40 agonist ivuxolimab. The TCR was taken from an adult with an advanced solid tumor such as melanoma, head and neck, liver or kidney cancer. The chain is assembled from TRBV7-9 and TRBJ2-3; D gene: possibly TRBD2, on 6 matching bases. CDR3 protein: CASSLRDSETSTDTQYF. The DNA sequence is TGTGCCAGCAGCTTAAGGGACTCCGAAACTAGCACAGATACGCAGTATTTT.